This T cell receptor beta chain was found in a study of identical twins. This clonotype came up a few times. Healthy Caucasians, and only they, were the donors. TCRdb reprocessed the 5' RACE reads via MiXCR and lists one record per CDR3 protein. The sample consists of about 520,000 distinct CDR3 sequences, about 20% of them appearing once. The CDR3 has 20 amino acids. The V segment lost 0 bases and the J segment 4 bases; nucleotides outside the gene matches: 18. Germline values: CDR1 LGHNA, CDR2 YNFKEQ. This same sample was also part of a study on T cells expressing NK-cell markers. Per that paper: Sorting was restricted to alpha-beta TCR T cells by an anti-gamma-delta TCR antibody in several experiments. About 1.0-7.5% of CD8+ T cells in roughly six donors belonged to dominant NKG2C+ clonotypes. Also leading the CD3+CD56-NKG2C+ fraction in a handful of donors were these clonotypes.

The sequence was collected from a woman aged 18-29 years in good health. The sample taken for sequencing was CD4+ T cells sorted from blood. The chain joins TRBV4-2 to TRBJ1-2; TRBD1 matches at 9 bases. CDR3 protein: CASSQDGGTGSNGLSYGYTF. For the CDR3, the DNA is TGTGCCAGCAGCCAAGATGGCGGGACAGGGTCGAACGGGCTTTCCTATGGCTACACCTTC.